The 31 T cell receptor beta chains below come from one sample, sequenced in a study of blood T cell repertoires in COVID-19. Libraries were prepared by immunoSEQ multiplex PCR; TCRdb keeps only in-frame clonotypes and omits some of them. The repertoire holds around 240,000 clones, with 86% as singletons. Material for sequencing was PBMCs or T cells enriched from blood (not recorded which). The receptor set was obtained from a woman aged 50 to 60 who had recovered from COVID-19.

CDR3 protein: CASSSLAGSGYNEQFF. The CDR3 DNA follows: TGTGCCAGCAGCTCACTAGCGGGTTCGGGCTACAATGAGCAGTTCTTC. The V and J genes are TRBV7-2 and TRBJ2-1, with 9 positions matching TRBD2. The J segment lost 3 bases and the V segment lost 4 bases, leaving 7 bases of the junction unmatched. The CDR3 is 16 residues long. Germline V gene sequence: CDR1 SGHTA, CDR2 FQGNSA.

The rearrangement uses TRBV30 and TRBJ1-2, with 9 positions matching TRBD1. J lost 7 bases, V lost 5 bases, and 8 bases had no gene match. Germline-derived CDR1 and CDR2 are GTSNPN and SVGIG (reference sequence). This CDR3 is 13 amino acids long. CDR3 in DNA: TGTGCCTGGGAACGACAGGGGGGTTTTGGCTACACCTTC. Residues: CAWERQGGFGYTF. The complete variable domain, with remaining parts taken from reference TRBV30 and TRBJ1-2, reads SQTIHQWPATLVQPVGSPLSLECTVEGTSNPNLYWYRQAAGRGLQLLFYSVGIGQISSEVPQNLSASRPQDRQFILSSKKLLLSDSGFYLCAWERQGGFGYTFGSGTRLTVV.

Here the CDR3 reads CASSAQGNGYTF. DNA for the CDR3: TGTGCCAGCAGCGCACAGGGGAATGGCTACACCTTC. The chain is built from TRBV11-2 and TRBJ1-2; the match to TRBD1 covers 7 bases. The CDR3 consists of 12 residues. Germline V gene data show CDR1 as SGHAT and CDR2 as FQNNGV. V lost 5 bases to trimming and J lost 6 bases; unmatched junction nucleotides: 3. The full variable domain, its missing parts supplied by reference TRBV11-2 and TRBJ1-2, is EAGVAQSPRYKIIEKRQSVAFWCNPISGHATLYWYQQILGQGPKLLIQFQNNGVVDDSQLPKDRFSAERLKGVDSTLKIQPAKLEDSAVYLCASSAQGNGYTFGSGTRLTVV.

V is TRBV4-3 and J is TRBJ2-1; possibly TRBD1 for D (7 bases). The germline V gene has CDR1 LGHNA and CDR2 YSLEER. CDR3 length: 18 amino acids. The ends were cut back, 7 bases at V and 8 bases at J, with 30 bases in the middle. The CDR3 DNA follows: TGCGCCAGCACCAGACAGGGAGGATCCAACAGAATAGAGGATGAGCAGTTCTTC. Its protein is CASTRQGGSNRIEDEQFF.

This chain uses TRBV19 with TRBJ1-2; D is unclear. The CDR3 has 12 amino acids. Trimming removed 3 bases at V and 7 bases at J, with 9 bases between. Germline values: CDR1 LNHDA, CDR2 SQIVND (reference sequence). CDR3 bases: TGTGCCAGTAGTATCGCGGGCCGTGGCTACACCTTC. It is translated as CASSIAGRGYTF.

This chain links TRBV5-5 with TRBJ2-4; unclear D gene. The V end was cut by 2 bases, the J end by 9 bases, with 9 bases between. CDR1 SGHKS and CDR2 YYEKEE come from the germline V gene (reference sequence). This CDR3 contains 12 residues. CDR3 region: CASSFTTGIQYF. CDR3 in DNA: TGTGCCAGCAGCTTTACAACGGGCATTCAGTACTTC.

This rearrangement joins TRBV6-1 to TRBJ1-2, with a weak D call TRBD1 (5 bases). This CDR3 region has 14 residues. Germline V gives CDR1 MNHNS, CDR2 SASEGT. The V end was cut by 3 bases, the J end by 0 bases, with 8 bases between. CDR3 in amino acids: CASSEGGTNYGYTF. The CDR3 coding sequence is TGTGCCAGCAGTGAGGGGGGTACTAACTATGGCTACACCTTC.

This chain joins TRBV5-4 and TRBJ2-1, with D unresolved. The CDR3 contains 16 residues. The germline CDR1 and CDR2 sequences are SGHNT and YYREEE (reference sequence). The V gene lost 0 bases and the J gene lost 0 bases, with 10 bases spanning the gap. The CDR3 sequence: CASSLAAPSSYNEQFF. In DNA form, the CDR3 reads TGTGCCAGCAGCTTGGCAGCGCCTAGCTCCTACAATGAGCAGTTCTTC.

The chain employs TRBV6-5 and TRBJ2-7; perhaps TRBD1 as D (5 bases). Trimming removed 0 bases at V and 1 base at J, with 13 bases between. This CDR3 has 16 residues. Germline values: CDR1 MNHEY, CDR2 SVGAGI. The CDR3 loop is CASSYSDSPPSYEQYF. CDR3 nucleotides: TGTGCCAGCAGTTACTCTGACAGCCCACCTTCCTACGAGCAGTACTTC.

The V and J genes are TRBV5-4 and TRBJ2-1; 9 nucleotides match TRBD1. The CDR3 is made up of 16 amino acids. Germline assignment: CDR1 SGHNT and CDR2 YYREEE (reference sequence). Germline trimming cut 4 bases from V and 6 bases from J; bases unmatched to any gene: 11. The chain's CDR3 is CASSTGQGQSTNEQFF. CDR3 nucleotide sequence: TGTGCCAGCAGCACCGGACAGGGGCAATCCACCAATGAGCAGTTCTTC.

The chain links TRBV18 to TRBJ1-3, with TRBD1 identical over 7 bases. J was trimmed by 2 bases and V by 4 bases; bases with no gene match: 8. Germline V gene sequence: CDR1 KGHSH, CDR2 LQKENI. The CDR3 loop spans 16 amino acids. Written as DNA, the CDR3 is TGTGCCAGCTCACTCCAACGGGACAGAGCTGGAAACACCATATATTTT. Translated, it gives CASSLQRDRAGNTIYF.

CDR3 amino acids: CASSPGTGVYGYTF. CDR3 bases: TGTGCCAGCAGTCCCGGGACAGGGGTTTATGGCTACACCTTC. The chain has TRBV7-2 and TRBJ1-2, with 10 positions matching TRBD1. This CDR3 comprises 14 residues. In germline, CDR1 is SGHTA, CDR2 FQGNSA. Losses at the gene ends were 6 bases for V and 5 bases for J; bases not matched to a gene: 6.

The chain joins TRBV11-2 to TRBJ1-1; D not resolved. Trimming stripped 1 base from V and 5 bases from J, with 8 bases between. Germline CDR1 and CDR2: SGHAT and FQNNGV. CDR3 size: 13 residues. This CDR3 is CASSLGGRTEAFF. The CDR3 DNA reads TGTGCCAGCAGCTTAGGCGGGAGGACTGAAGCTTTCTTT. Based on the CDR3 plus reference TRBV11-2 and TRBJ1-1, the full variable domain is EAGVAQSPRYKIIEKRQSVAFWCNPISGHATLYWYQQILGQGPKLLIQFQNNGVVDDSQLPKDRFSAERLKGVDSTLKIQPAKLEDSAVYLCASSLGGRTEAFFGQGTRLTVV.

The CDR3 here is CASSFSRGYGYTF. The CDR3, as DNA: TGTGCCAGCAGTTTCAGCAGGGGCTATGGCTACACCTTC. The chain couples TRBV28 to TRBJ1-2; D may be TRBD1 (6 bases). Germline CDR1 MDHEN, CDR2 SYDVKM. Trimming stripped 3 bases from V and 4 bases from J, with 9 bases between. This CDR3 contains 13 residues.

Only one count was recorded for this clone. The V gene is TRBV14, the J gene TRBJ2-3, with 8 bases lining up with TRBD2. This CDR3 has 17 amino acids. CDR1 is SGHDN, CDR2 FVKESK, per germline. J lost 2 bases, V lost 4 bases, and 11 bases had no gene match. The CDR3 nucleotides are TGTGCCAGCAGCCCCTTATCGACTAGCGCCCTCACAGATACGCAGTATTTT. This sequence encodes CASSPLSTSALTDTQYF.

The rearrangement links TRBV15 to TRBJ2-7, with D possibly matching TRBD2 (6 bases). The germline V and J ends were trimmed by 1 base and 1 base, with 14 bases remaining between them. This CDR3 contains 16 residues. Germline assignment: CDR1 LNHNV and CDR2 YYDKDF (reference sequence). The CDR3 region is CATSRGLAGGSYEQYF. In nucleotides, the CDR3 is TGTGCCACCAGCAGAGGGTTGGCAGGAGGGTCCTACGAGCAGTACTTC.

A remark on this clone: Distinct nucleotide sequences in the sample also encode this CDR3. This chain connects TRBV7-2 to TRBJ1-5; D gene uncertain. V was clipped by 1 base and J by 2 bases, with 9 bases between them. Germline CDR1 reads SGHTA; CDR2 reads FQGNSA. This CDR3 region has 15 residues. The CDR3 here is CASSLDRAGNQPQHF. The DNA for the CDR3 is TGTGCCAGCAGCTTAGATCGTGCGGGCAATCAGCCCCAGCATTTT.

The sample holds one count of this clone. The chain recombines TRBV7-9 with TRBJ1-2, with 8 bases aligning to TRBD1. The J segment lost 2 bases and the V segment lost 7 bases, leaving 12 bases of the junction unmatched. The CDR3 runs 16 residues. Germline lookup yields CDR1 SEHNR and CDR2 FQNEAQ (reference sequence). The CDR3 DNA sequence: TGTGCCAGCACCCCAACCCGGACAGGGTTGAACTATGGCTACACCTTC. Its translation is CASTPTRTGLNYGYTF.

The V call is TRBV7-3, the J call TRBJ2-5; 9 bases match TRBD1. The CDR3 sequence is 14 residues long. The junction had 6 bases not matched to a gene; V was cut back by 5 bases and J by 5 bases. Germline assignment: CDR1 SGHTA and CDR2 FQGTGA. Here the CDR3 reads CASSRGTGIETQYF. The CDR3 nucleotides are TGTGCCAGCAGCAGAGGGACAGGGATTGAGACCCAGTACTTC.

A single count supports this clone. J is TRBJ2-1 and V is TRBV12-3 or TRBV12-4; D remains ambiguous. The V end was cut by 7 bases, the J end by 2 bases, with 9 bases between. This CDR3 spans 13 amino acids. CDR3: CASTPVPYNEQFF. CDR3 sequence (DNA): TGTGCCAGCACCCCAGTCCCCTACAATGAGCAGTTCTTC.

The rearrangement joins TRBV6-5 to TRBJ1-2; D is uncertain. The CDR3 is made up of 14 amino acids. Trimming pared 2 bases from V and 0 bases from J, leaving 7 bases between. Germline values: CDR1 MNHEY, CDR2 SVGAGI. CDR3 sequence (DNA): TGTGCCAGCAGTTACCATGGCTCTAACTATGGCTACACCTTC. Translation: CASSYHGSNYGYTF.

The table lists this clone with a count of one. The chain couples TRBV7-2 to TRBJ2-2, with D perhaps matching TRBD1 (6 bases). V shed 4 bases and J shed 5 bases, with 14 bases lying between them. CDR1 and CDR2 from the germline V gene are SGHTA and FQGNSA. CDR3 length equals 15 residues. The CDR3 is CASSSPGARTGELFF. The CDR3 nucleotides are TGTGCCAGCAGCTCTCCAGGGGCGAGGACCGGGGAGCTGTTTTTT.

The rearrangement uses TRBV9 and TRBJ1-1; 10 bases match TRBD1. Germline-derived CDR1 and CDR2 are SGDLS and YYNGEE. There are 17 residues in the CDR3. V was pared by 4 bases and J by 0 bases, with 9 bases of the junction left unmatched. The CDR3 sequence: CASSPQGGQGVNTEAFF. CDR3 coding DNA: TGTGCCAGCAGCCCACAGGGTGGACAGGGGGTGAACACTGAAGCTTTCTTT. Full variable domain (remainder filled in from reference TRBV9 and TRBJ1-1): DSGVTQTPKHLITATGQRVTLRCSPRSGDLSVYWYQQSLDQGLQFLIQYYNGEERAKGNILERFSAQQFPDLHSELNLSSLELGDSALYFCASSPQGGQGVNTEAFFGQGTRLTVV.

The V gene is TRBV12-3 or TRBV12-4, the J gene TRBJ1-1; a possible D gene is TRBD1 (6 bases). The CDR3 has 13 residues. The V end lost 5 bases, the J end lost 5 bases, and 12 bases lay between the germline ends. CDR3 sequence reads: CASSRDTYTEAFF. As DNA, the CDR3 is TGTGCCAGCAGTCGGGACACCTATACTGAAGCTTTCTTT.

The rearrangement uses TRBV5-1 and TRBJ1-4; no reliable D call. The CDR3 runs to 14 residues. Germline V gene data show CDR1 as SGHRS and CDR2 as YFSETQ. The V gene lost 0 bases and the J gene lost 7 bases, with 10 bases spanning the gap. The CDR3 sequence is CASSLEGRGEKLFF. Here the CDR3 DNA reads TGCGCCAGCAGCTTGGAAGGAAGAGGTGAAAAACTGTTTTTT.

V and J are TRBV4-3 and TRBJ2-3, with a weak D call TRBD2 (7 bases). V shed 0 bases and J shed 0 bases, with 13 bases lying between them. CDR3 size: 17 residues. The V gene's germline CDR1 is LGHNA and CDR2 YSLEER. CDR3 protein: CASSQDWRGPSTDTQYF. CDR3 DNA sequence: TGCGCCAGCAGCCAAGATTGGCGGGGGCCTAGCACAGATACGCAGTATTTT.

V usage is TRBV11-2 and J usage is TRBJ2-1, with 10 bases that match TRBD2. Germline V gene data show CDR1 as SGHAT and CDR2 as FQNNGV. This CDR3 is 17 amino acids long. V shed 5 bases, J shed 1 base, and the junction held 8 bases outside the gene matches. The CDR3 protein is CASSVGTSALSYNEQFF. The CDR3 DNA reads as TGTGCCAGCAGCGTGGGGACTAGCGCGTTGTCCTACAATGAGCAGTTCTTC.

The chain recombines TRBV15 with TRBJ1-5; a weak D match, TRBD1 (5 bases). With 0 bases removed from V and 4 bases from J, the gap between germline ends came to 10 bases. This CDR3 spans 15 amino acids. CDR1 and CDR2 from the germline V gene are LNHNV and YYDKDF (reference sequence). In DNA, the CDR3 is TGTGCCACCAGCAGAGACAGGGCTTTGAATCAGCCCCAGCATTTT. This sequence encodes CATSRDRALNQPQHF.

This chain joins TRBV4-1 and TRBJ1-5; D is perhaps TRBD1 (5 bases). Germline-derived CDR1 and CDR2 are MGHRA and YSYEKL. The V and J ends lost 0 bases and 3 bases respectively, with 12 bases between them. This CDR3 has 16 amino acids. CDR3 sequence reads: CASSQDQGGINQPQHF. The CDR3, as DNA: TGCGCCAGCAGCCAAGATCAGGGTGGGATCAATCAGCCCCAGCATTTT.

The chain has TRBV5-4 and TRBJ2-2; D is ambiguous. The CDR3 consists of 16 residues. In germline, CDR1 is SGHNT, CDR2 YYREEE (reference sequence). The V end was cut by 2 bases, the J end by 5 bases, with 16 bases between. Here the CDR3 DNA reads TGTGCCAGCAGCTTAGTCGCCGGGTCGGGTACCGGGGAGCTGTTTTTT. It translates to CASSLVAGSGTGELFF.

This rearrangement joins TRBV6-5 to TRBJ1-2; 8 positions agree with TRBD1. The germline gives CDR1 MNHEY, CDR2 SVGAGI. With V trimmed by 6 bases and J by 6 bases, 12 bases remained unmatched. The CDR3 has 15 amino acids. The CDR3 loop reads CASSKIGQGGHGYTF. CDR3 nucleotides: TGTGCCAGCAGCAAAATCGGACAGGGAGGGCATGGCTACACCTTC.